This T cell receptor beta chain was identified during a study of vaccination effects on CD4 cells after COVID-19. Study results and caveats: Vaccine- and infection-induced clones showed marked clonal contraction late following vaccination.

The repertoire was sequenced with immunoSEQ multiplex PCR; TCRdb's copy has only in-frame clones and lacks some. The table includes roughly 50,000 clones, about four fifths detected once. CD4+ T cells specific for antigen were expanded with viral peptide pools by the ViraFEST assay before sequencing. A roughly 10-day culture period preceded the isolation of CD4+ T cells. Vaccine recipients, nucleocapsid antibody negative, had no prior SARS-CoV-2 infection. CDR3 length: 15 amino acids. Germline V CDR1 and CDR2: MNHEY, SVGAGI. V lost 6 bases and J lost 6; bases outside the gene matches: 10. Comments on this clone: Its specificity is unknown.

The chain carries TRBV6-5 and TRBJ2-1; 8 bases map to TRBD2. The sequence was collected from a human donor who received a COVID-19 vaccine. The sample here was CD4+ T cells from PBMCs cultured with HCoV-OC43 spike peptides, taken before COVID-19 vaccination. Subset meaning: HCoV-OC43 spike overlapping peptide pool stimulation. CDR3 nucleotide sequence: TGTGCCAGCAGCCCGCCCCTAGCGGGCGCCAATGAGCAGTTCTTC. The encoded protein is CASSPPLAGANEQFF.